Shown below are 32 T cell receptor beta chains from a single sample sequenced in a study of T cells in Graves' hyperthyroidism and ophthalmopathy. TCR beta CDR3 regions were amplified from RNA. In the first-round RT-PCR of the TCR CDR3, the HTBI primer set was used. TCRdb independently ran MiXCR on the multiplex PCR reads; one entry per CDR3 protein. This table holds about 480,000 distinct CDR3 sequences, roughly 25% found once. Sequenced: blood. The receptor source for this set is a woman aged 25 to 45 with Graves' ophthalmopathy.

This clonotype came up a few times. The chain combines TRBV11-3 with TRBJ2-2; unclear D gene. CDR3 size: 13 residues. V was cut by 5 bases and J by 7 bases, with 11 bases left in between. Germline V CDR1 and CDR2: SGHNT, YENEEA. CDR3 DNA sequence: TGTGCCAGCAGCCCGCAGTTTGGCGGGGAGCTGTTTTTT. Its protein is CASSPQFGGELFF.

This clonotype was found many times. The chain employs TRBV18 and TRBJ1-1; possibly TRBD1 for D (6 bases). V shed 4 bases and J shed 2 bases, with 20 bases lying between them. Germline lookup yields CDR1 KGHSH and CDR2 LQKENI. The CDR3 contains 17 residues. This CDR3 reads CASSLPSLTGSNTEAFF. The CDR3 nucleotides read TGTGCCAGCTCACTCCCATCCTTGACAGGCTCCAACACTGAAGCTTTCTTT.

This clonotype appeared a single time. The V call is TRBV6-2 or TRBV6-3, the J call TRBJ2-7; tentatively, D is TRBD2 (6 bases). The CDR3 loop spans 14 amino acids. CDR1 is MNHEY, CDR2 SVGEGT, per germline. The V gene lost 2 bases and the J gene lost 2 bases, with 10 bases spanning the gap. CDR3 region: CASSYGGSAYEQYF. CDR3 DNA sequence: TGTGCCAGCAGTTACGGGGGGTCAGCCTACGAGCAGTACTTC.

This clonotype was seen at least ten times. The V call is TRBV6-2 or TRBV6-3, the J call TRBJ1-1; D ambiguous. This CDR3 comprises 16 residues. From germline, CDR1 is MNHEY and CDR2 SVGEGT. V lost 5 bases and J lost 0, with 16 bases in between. The CDR3 sequence is CASSTPLGELNTEAFF. CDR3 DNA sequence: TGTGCCAGCAGTACCCCCCTTGGGGAACTGAACACTGAAGCTTTCTTT.

This clonotype was recorded many times. The chain employs TRBV11-1 and TRBJ2-2, with D maybe TRBD2 (5 bases). The CDR3 length is 14 residues. Germline loops: CDR1 SGHAT, CDR2 FQDESV (reference sequence). V lost 5 bases and J lost 5, with 12 bases in between. The CDR3 DNA sequence: TGTGCCAGCAGCCCGCGGGTCCTTACCGGGGAGCTGTTTTTT. Translating gives CASSPRVLTGELFF.

The table lists this clonotype with many counts. The chain joins TRBV6-5 to TRBJ1-1, with D possibly matching TRBD1 (6 bases). Germline assignment: CDR1 MNHEY and CDR2 SVGAGI. V was trimmed by 6 bases and J by 7 bases, leaving 12 bases between them. This CDR3 has 12 residues. The CDR3 spells CASSPTGYEAFF. The CDR3 coding sequence is TGTGCCAGCAGCCCGACAGGATATGAAGCTTTCTTT.

The sample holds a few counts of this clonotype. The V and J genes are TRBV7-2 and TRBJ1-2; tentative D call: TRBD1 (6 bases). The CDR3 extends over 13 amino acids. Between the trimmed V and J ends, which lost 3 bases and 4 bases, there was a span of 9 bases. The V gene's germline CDR1 is SGHTA and CDR2 FQGNSA. CDR3 amino acids: CASSLIQGYGYTF. In nucleotides, the CDR3 is TGTGCCAGCAGCTTGATACAGGGCTATGGCTACACCTTC. The variable domain in full, completed from reference TRBV7-2 and TRBJ1-2, reads GAGVSQSPSNKVTEKGKDVELRCDPISGHTALYWYRQSLGQGLEFLIYFQGNSAPDKSGLPSDRFSAERTGGSVSTLTIQRTQQEDSAVYLCASSLIQGYGYTFGSGTRLTVV.

For this clonotype: A much larger clone differs by one base, so this may be a read error. J is TRBJ2-2 and V is TRBV10-3; 8 bases match TRBD1. Per the germline V gene, CDR1 is ENHRY and CDR2 is SYGVKD. The CDR3 length is 14 residues. Unmatched junction bases numbered 1, after V lost 6 bases and J lost 1 base. CDR3 nucleotide sequence: TGTGCCATCAGCGGGACAGGGAACACCGGGGAGCTGTTTTTT. It encodes CAISGTGNTGELFF.

This clonotype has at least ten counts. The chain recombines TRBV10-3 with TRBJ2-7; 8 bases match TRBD1. The CDR3 contains 16 residues. From germline, CDR1 is ENHRY and CDR2 SYGVKD. The V segment lost 4 bases and the J segment 2 bases; nucleotides outside the gene matches: 10. DNA of the CDR3: TGTGCCATCAGTGGCCAGACAGGGGAAGGGGCCTACGAGCAGTACTTC. This sequence encodes CAISGQTGEGAYEQYF.

The gene calls are TRBV28 and TRBJ1-1, with 7 bases aligning to TRBD1. Looked up from germline, CDR1 is MDHEN and CDR2 is SYDVKM. V trimming: 6 bases; J trimming: 0 bases; junction bases outside the gene matches: 4. This CDR3 is built from 14 residues. This CDR3 reads CASSIGQVNTEAFF. The CDR3 nucleotides read TGTGCCAGCAGCATAGGACAGGTGAACACTGAAGCTTTCTTT.

This sequence joins TRBV6-5 and TRBJ2-7; 7 bases are a match to TRBD2. The germline V gene has CDR1 MNHEY and CDR2 SVGAGI. The ends lost 5 bases at V and 2 bases at J; junction bases unmatched: 9. This CDR3 has 15 amino acids. The CDR3 DNA reads TGTGCCAGCAGTCACACGGGACTACCTCCCTACGAGCAGTACTTC. It codes for CASSHTGLPPYEQYF.

This clonotype was picked up a small number of times. At one end, the junction sequence differs from germline, possibly due to a read error. The chain joins TRBV6-5 to TRBJ2-2, with D perhaps matching TRBD2 (5 bases). This CDR3 contains 13 residues. From germline, CDR1 is MNHEY and CDR2 SVGAGI. In nucleotides, the CDR3 is TGTGCCAGCAGTTACCCATTCACCGGGGAGCTGTGTTTT. It yields the protein CASSYPFTGELCF.

This clonotype was observed a few times. V is TRBV6-1 and J is TRBJ1-3; possibly TRBD1 for D (6 bases). Trimming stripped 3 bases from V and 7 bases from J, with 7 bases between. Germline CDR1 and CDR2: MNHNS and SASEGT. The CDR3 spans 12 residues. This CDR3 reads CASSDRGNTIYF. DNA for the CDR3: TGTGCCAGCAGTGATAGGGGGAACACCATATATTTT.

This clonotype appeared many times. J is TRBJ1-6 and V is TRBV28, with unresolved D. The CDR3 contains 12 residues. Trimming left V 5 bases short and J 9 bases short, with 8 bases between. Germline assignment: CDR1 MDHEN and CDR2 SYDVKM. CDR3 coding DNA: TGTGCCAGCAGTCGCAACACTTCACCCCTCCACTTT. This sequence encodes CASSRNTSPLHF.

The rearrangement uses TRBV6-1 and TRBJ1-2, with 7 bases identical to TRBD1. The CDR3 spans 15 residues. Germline V CDR1 and CDR2: MNHNS, SASEGT. V trimming: 4 bases; J trimming: 5 bases; junction bases outside the gene matches: 10. In nucleotides, the CDR3 is TGTGCCAGCAGTGTCCCGACAGGGTCATTTTATGGCTACACCTTC. Translating gives CASSVPTGSFYGYTF.

This clonotype was found many times. V and J are TRBV2 and TRBJ1-1; 8 bases line up with TRBD1. V shed 6 bases and J 1 base; nucleotides not matched to a gene: 10. The CDR3 is made up of 16 amino acids. CDR1 SNHLY and CDR2 FYNNEI come from the germline V gene. The CDR3 region is CASRDARGPTNTEAFF. CDR3 nucleotides: TGTGCCAGCAGAGATGCCAGGGGGCCCACGAACACTGAAGCTTTCTTT.

V usage is TRBV6-5 and J usage is TRBJ1-1, with D maybe TRBD1 (5 bases). The CDR3 has 13 amino acids. Trimming removed 2 bases from V and 5 bases from J, with 9 bases in between. Germline CDR1 MNHEY, CDR2 SVGAGI. The CDR3: CASSYTGRTEAFF. CDR3 DNA: TGTGCCAGCAGTTACACAGGACGGACTGAAGCTTTCTTT.

This clonotype appeared many times. This rearrangement joins TRBV11-2 to TRBJ2-3; 12 positions agree with TRBD2. Germline V gives CDR1 SGHAT, CDR2 FQNNGV. The CDR3 spans 15 residues. V lost 5 bases and J lost 3; bases outside the gene matches: 3. CDR3 region: CASSTTSGGTDTQYF. The CDR3 DNA is TGTGCCAGCAGCACGACTAGCGGGGGAACAGATACGCAGTATTTT.

This clonotype was counted at least ten times. V gene TRBV19 combines with J gene TRBJ1-3; D uncertain. The V end lost 6 bases, the J end lost 7 bases, and 19 bases lay between the germline ends. The CDR3 length is 15 residues. Germline-derived CDR1 and CDR2 are LNHDA and SQIVND (reference sequence). CDR3 sequence: CASRRQARGGNTIYF. The CDR3 DNA is TGTGCCAGTAGGCGACAAGCTCGCGGTGGGAACACCATATATTTT.

The chain links TRBV7-2 to TRBJ2-5; TRBD2 aligns across 7 bases. The germline V gene encodes CDR1 SGHTA and CDR2 FQGNSA. CDR3 length: 15 residues. V lost 5 bases and J lost 1; bases outside the gene matches: 7. The CDR3 DNA is TGTGCCAGCAGCCGAGGCAGCGGGATCCAAGAGACCCAGTACTTC. It specifies CASSRGSGIQETQYF.

This clonotype was counted between two and nine times. The chain links TRBV4-1 to TRBJ2-2; 8 nucleotides line up with TRBD2. V lost 2 bases and J lost 5; bases outside the gene matches: 10. Germline V CDR1 and CDR2: MGHRA, YSYEKL. This CDR3 has 17 amino acids. This chain's CDR3 is CASSQLSGGVLTGELFF. CDR3 in DNA: TGCGCCAGCAGCCAACTATCCGGGGGGGTGCTGACCGGGGAGCTGTTTTTT.

This clonotype was observed at least ten times. V and J are TRBV5-1 and TRBJ2-5; 7 bases match TRBD1. Germline trimming cut 4 bases from V and 5 bases from J; bases unmatched to any gene: 5. This CDR3 comprises 13 residues. Germline V gene sequence: CDR1 SGHRS, CDR2 YFSETQ. The CDR3 protein is CASSETGLETQYF. For the CDR3, the DNA is TGCGCCAGCAGCGAGACAGGGCTGGAGACCCAGTACTTC. The full variable domain, in which reference TRBV5-1 and TRBJ2-5 provide the parts outside the CDR3, is KAGVTQTPRYLIKTRGQQVTLSCSPISGHRSVSWYQQTPGQGLQFLFEYFSETQRNKGNFPGRFSGRQFSNSRSEMNVSTLELGDSALYLCASSETGLETQYFGPGTRLLVL.

V and J are TRBV18 and TRBJ2-7; 8 bases line up with TRBD1. Germline CDR1 is KGHSH and CDR2 is LQKENI. Germline trimming cut 7 bases from V and 0 bases from J; bases unmatched to any gene: 5. This CDR3 has 14 amino acids. The CDR3 nucleotides read TGTGCCAGCTTAGCGGACAGGGACTCCTACGAGCAGTACTTC. Translating gives CASLADRDSYEQYF.

This chain uses TRBV11-2 with TRBJ1-1; TRBD1 is a possible D gene (6 bases). Germline CDR1 SGHAT, CDR2 FQNNGV. V was cut by 3 bases and J by 6 bases, with 20 bases left in between. The CDR3 consists of 16 residues. CDR3 DNA: TGTGCCAGCAGCTTTGGTCTAGGGGGACGTCGAGCTGAAGCTTTCTTT. Translation gives CASSFGLGGRRAEAFF.

This clonotype turned up a few times. V gene TRBV11-2 combines with J gene TRBJ1-1, with a tentative D call TRBD1 (5 bases). Germline lookup yields CDR1 SGHAT and CDR2 FQNNGV. Deletions cut 6 bases from V and 0 bases from J, with 20 bases between. The CDR3 runs 17 residues. The CDR3 is CASSSPGAPNLNTEAFF. CDR3 nucleotides: TGTGCCAGCAGTTCCCCCGGGGCCCCGAACTTGAACACTGAAGCTTTCTTT.

This clonotype was seen a few times. The chain has TRBV7-9 and TRBJ2-2; D gene uncertain. The CDR3 extends over 14 amino acids. Germline CDR1 is SEHNR and CDR2 is FQNEAQ (reference sequence). V was trimmed by 10 bases and J by 4 bases, leaving 16 bases between them. The CDR3 protein is CATGFGLSTGELFF. CDR3 nucleotides: TGTGCCACTGGTTTTGGGTTAAGCACCGGGGAGCTGTTTTTT. Complete variable domain (other parts from reference TRBV7-9 and TRBJ2-2): DTGVSQNPRHKITKRGQNVTFRCDPISEHNRLYWYRQTLGQGPEFLTYFQNEAQLEKSRLLSDRFSAERPKGSFSTLEIQRTEQGDSAMYLCATGFGLSTGELFFGEGSRLTVL.

This clonotype was counted at least ten times. The V call is TRBV6-2 or TRBV6-3, the J call TRBJ2-7; 7 bases agree with TRBD2. The CDR3 contains 14 residues. With 5 bases clipped from V and 2 bases from J, the junction kept 6 bases outside the gene matches. Germline V gene data show CDR1 as MNHEY and CDR2 as SVGEGT. CDR3 sequence: CASSLWSGTYEQYF. In nucleotides, the CDR3 is TGTGCCAGCAGTCTCTGGAGCGGGACCTACGAGCAGTACTTC.

The chain joins TRBV27 to TRBJ2-2; the D is unclear. The V end was cut by 6 bases, the J end by 1 base, with 6 bases between. Per the germline V gene, CDR1 is MNHEY and CDR2 is SMNVEV (reference sequence). There are 13 residues in the CDR3. This chain's CDR3 is CASSHQNTGELFF. Here the CDR3 DNA reads TGTGCCAGCAGCCACCAGAACACCGGGGAGCTGTTTTTT.

The sample holds many counts of this clonotype. The chain recombines TRBV6-1 with TRBJ1-6, with a tentative D call TRBD1 (5 bases). Trimming cost V 8 bases and J 9 bases, with 17 bases left between them. The germline gives CDR1 MNHNS, CDR2 SASEGT. This CDR3 contains 14 residues. CDR3: CASSSAGDVSPLHF. The CDR3 DNA reads as TGTGCCAGCTCGTCTGCGGGGGACGTTTCACCCCTCCACTTT.

This chain connects TRBV6-5 to TRBJ2-3; 9 bases align to TRBD2. CDR1 is MNHEY, CDR2 SVGAGI, per germline. V shed 0 bases and J 5 bases; nucleotides not matched to a gene: 6. This CDR3 has 16 residues. In DNA, the CDR3 is TGTGCCAGCAGTTACTCTAGCGGGAGAAATGTAGATACGCAGTATTTT. Encoded protein: CASSYSSGRNVDTQYF.

This clonotype was seen more than once but under ten times. The V gene is TRBV28, the J gene TRBJ1-1; maybe TRBD1 (6 bases). The ends were cut back, 2 bases at V and 2 bases at J, with 12 bases in the middle. Germline V gives CDR1 MDHEN, CDR2 SYDVKM. This CDR3 is built from 15 residues. In nucleotides, the CDR3 is TGTGCCAGCAGTTTAGTCGGGGGCGAAAACACTGAAGCTTTCTTT. Translation gives CASSLVGGENTEAFF.

To note about this clonotype: One end of the junction fails to match germline, which may point to a read error. The CDR3: CSAPRDDESGNIKYF. The CDR3 coding sequence is TGCAGTGCGCCTCGGGATGATGAATCGGGAAACATTAAGTACTTC. This chain uses TRBV20-1 with TRBJ2-4; TRBD2 is a possible D gene (5 bases). Germline-derived CDR1 and CDR2 are DFQATT and SNEGSKA (reference sequence). The CDR3 length is 15 residues.